This TCR beta chain came from a study of neurological immune-mediated disorders. Looked up from germline, CDR1 is DFQATT and CDR2 is SNEGSKA (reference sequence). The CDR3 contains 14 residues. With 6 bases clipped from V and 7 bases from J, the junction kept 13 bases outside the gene matches. TCRdb re-derived calls from the 5' RACE reads in MiXCR, one entry per CDR3 protein. The sample has 46,000 or so distinct CDR3 sequences, around 4.5% seen once. The chain is built from TRBV20-1 and TRBJ2-7, with TRBD2 identical over 9 bases. This TCR came from a woman aged 60 to 75 with multiple sclerosis. Sequenced sample: PBMCs. This chain's CDR3 is CSARRLAALSEQYF. The CDR3 bases are TGCAGTGCCCGACGACTAGCGGCCCTCTCAGAGCAGTACTTC.